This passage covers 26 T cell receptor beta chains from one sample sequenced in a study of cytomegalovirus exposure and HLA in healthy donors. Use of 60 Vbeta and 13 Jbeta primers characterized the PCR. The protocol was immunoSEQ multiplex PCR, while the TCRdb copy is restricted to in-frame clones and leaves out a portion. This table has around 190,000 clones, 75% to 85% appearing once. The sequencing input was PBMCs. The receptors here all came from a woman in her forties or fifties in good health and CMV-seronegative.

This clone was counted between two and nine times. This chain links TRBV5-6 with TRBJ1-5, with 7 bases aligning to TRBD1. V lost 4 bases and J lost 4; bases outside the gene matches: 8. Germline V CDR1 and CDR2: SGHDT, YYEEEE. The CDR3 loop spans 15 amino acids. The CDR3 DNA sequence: TGTGCCAGCAGCCTGATGACAGGGCCAAATCAGCCCCAGCATTTT. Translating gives CASSLMTGPNQPQHF.

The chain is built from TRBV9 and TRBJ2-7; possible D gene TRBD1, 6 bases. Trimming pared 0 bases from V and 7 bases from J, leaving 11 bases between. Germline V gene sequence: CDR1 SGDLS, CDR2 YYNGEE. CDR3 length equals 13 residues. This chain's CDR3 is CASSVAVGTEQYF. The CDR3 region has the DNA TGTGCCAGCAGCGTAGCGGTGGGGACAGAGCAGTACTTC. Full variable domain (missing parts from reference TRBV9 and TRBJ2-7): DSGVTQTPKHLITATGQRVTLRCSPRSGDLSVYWYQQSLDQGLQFLIQYYNGEERAKGNILERFSAQQFPDLHSELNLSSLELGDSALYFCASSVAVGTEQYFGPGTRLTVT.

CDR3 bases: TGCGCCAGCAGCTTGCTTAGCGGGGGGCAAGAGACCCAGTACTTC. Residues: CASSLLSGGQETQYF. V usage is TRBV5-1 and J usage is TRBJ2-5; 10 nucleotides match TRBD2. CDR1 and CDR2 (germline): SGHRS, YFSETQ. V was clipped by 1 base and J by 2 bases; unmatched bases: 2. The CDR3 consists of 15 residues.

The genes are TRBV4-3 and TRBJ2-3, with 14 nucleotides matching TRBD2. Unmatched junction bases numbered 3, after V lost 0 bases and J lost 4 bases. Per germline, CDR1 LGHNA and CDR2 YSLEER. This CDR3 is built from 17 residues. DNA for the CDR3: TGCGCCAGCAGCCAAGATGGGGGACTAGCGGGGGCAGATACGCAGTATTTT. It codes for CASSQDGGLAGADTQYF.

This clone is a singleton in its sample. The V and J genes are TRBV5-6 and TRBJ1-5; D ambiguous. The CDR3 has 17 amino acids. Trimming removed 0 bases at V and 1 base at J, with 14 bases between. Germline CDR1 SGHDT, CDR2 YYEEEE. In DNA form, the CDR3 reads TGTGCCAGCAGCTTGGGGCAGAGTATGAGGAGCAATCAGCCCCAGCATTTT. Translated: CASSLGQSMRSNQPQHF.

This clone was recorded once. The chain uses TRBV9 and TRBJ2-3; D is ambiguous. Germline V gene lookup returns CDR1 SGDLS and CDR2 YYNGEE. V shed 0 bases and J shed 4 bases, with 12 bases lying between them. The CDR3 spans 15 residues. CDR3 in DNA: TGTGCCAGCAGCGTAGCTGTGGTGGCGGCAGATACGCAGTATTTT. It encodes CASSVAVVAADTQYF.

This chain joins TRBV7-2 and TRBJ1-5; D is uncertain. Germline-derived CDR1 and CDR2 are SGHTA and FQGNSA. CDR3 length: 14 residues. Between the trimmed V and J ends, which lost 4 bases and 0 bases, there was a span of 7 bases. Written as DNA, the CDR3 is TGTGCCAGCAGCTCCCCTTATAGCAATCAGCCCCAGCATTTT. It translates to CASSSPYSNQPQHF.

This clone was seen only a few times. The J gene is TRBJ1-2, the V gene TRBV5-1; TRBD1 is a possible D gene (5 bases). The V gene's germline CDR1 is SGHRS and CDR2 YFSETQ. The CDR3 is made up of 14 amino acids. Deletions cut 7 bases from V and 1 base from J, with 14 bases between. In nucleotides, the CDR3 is TGCGCCAGCCGCGCGAGCGGGGGTAACTATGGCTACACCTTC. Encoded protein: CASRASGGNYGYTF.

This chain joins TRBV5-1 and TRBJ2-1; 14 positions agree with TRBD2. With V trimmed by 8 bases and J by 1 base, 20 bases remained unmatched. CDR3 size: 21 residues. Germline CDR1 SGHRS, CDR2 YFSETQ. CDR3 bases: TGCGCCAGTGCGACACGGCCACCAGGGACTAGCGGGGGTCGGTCCTACAATGAGCAGTTCTTC. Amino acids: CASATRPPGTSGGRSYNEQFF.

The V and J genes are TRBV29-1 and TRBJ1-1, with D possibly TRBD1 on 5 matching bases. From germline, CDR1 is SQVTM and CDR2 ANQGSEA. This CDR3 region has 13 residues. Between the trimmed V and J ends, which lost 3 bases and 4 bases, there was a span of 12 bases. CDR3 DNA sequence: TGCAGCGTTGACGGGGGGGTAGTCACTGAAGCTTTCTTT. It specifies CSVDGGVVTEAFF.

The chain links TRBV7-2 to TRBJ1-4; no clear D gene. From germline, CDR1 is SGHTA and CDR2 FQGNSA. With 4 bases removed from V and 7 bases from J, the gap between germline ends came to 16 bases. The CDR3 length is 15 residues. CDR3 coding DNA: TGTGCCAGCAGCTCGACCCCCTCGTCGGGTGAAAAACTGTTTTTT. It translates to CASSSTPSSGEKLFF.

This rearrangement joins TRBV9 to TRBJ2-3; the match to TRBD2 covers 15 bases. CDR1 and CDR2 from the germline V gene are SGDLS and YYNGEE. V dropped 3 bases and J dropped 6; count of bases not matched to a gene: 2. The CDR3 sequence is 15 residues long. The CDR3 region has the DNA TGTGCCAGCAGCGAGGGACTAGCGGGGGGTGATACGCAGTATTTT. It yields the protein CASSEGLAGGDTQYF.

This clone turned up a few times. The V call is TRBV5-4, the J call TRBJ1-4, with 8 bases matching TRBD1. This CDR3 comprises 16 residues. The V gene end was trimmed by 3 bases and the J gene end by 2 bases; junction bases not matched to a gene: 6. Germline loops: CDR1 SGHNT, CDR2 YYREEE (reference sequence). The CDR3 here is CASSSGQGTTNEKLFF. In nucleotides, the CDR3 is TGTGCCAGCAGCTCAGGACAGGGAACGACTAATGAAAAACTGTTTTTT.

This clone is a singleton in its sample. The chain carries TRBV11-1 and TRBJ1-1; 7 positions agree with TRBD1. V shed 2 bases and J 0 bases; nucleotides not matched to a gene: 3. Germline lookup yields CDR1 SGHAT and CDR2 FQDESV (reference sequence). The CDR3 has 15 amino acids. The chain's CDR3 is CASSLYDRVNTEAFF. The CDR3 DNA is TGTGCCAGCAGCTTATATGACAGGGTGAACACTGAAGCTTTCTTT.

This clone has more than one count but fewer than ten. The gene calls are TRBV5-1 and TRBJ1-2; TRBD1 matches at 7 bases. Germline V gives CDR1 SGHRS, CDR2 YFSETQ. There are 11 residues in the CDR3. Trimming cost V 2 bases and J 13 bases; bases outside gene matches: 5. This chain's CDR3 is CASSFSTGLTF. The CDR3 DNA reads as TGCGCCAGCAGCTTTTCGACAGGGCTCACCTTC.

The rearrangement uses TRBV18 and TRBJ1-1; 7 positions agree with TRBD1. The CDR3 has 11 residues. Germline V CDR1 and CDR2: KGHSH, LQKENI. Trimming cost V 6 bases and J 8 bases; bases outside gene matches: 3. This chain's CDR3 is CASSLRGEAFF. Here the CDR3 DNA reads TGTGCCAGCTCCCTCAGGGGGGAAGCTTTCTTT. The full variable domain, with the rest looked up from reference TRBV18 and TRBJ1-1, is NAGVMQNPRHLVRRRGQEARLRCSPMKGHSHVYWYRQLPEEGLKFMVYLQKENIIDESGMPKERFSAEFPKEGPSILRIQQVVRGDSAAYFCASSLRGEAFFGQGTRLTVV.

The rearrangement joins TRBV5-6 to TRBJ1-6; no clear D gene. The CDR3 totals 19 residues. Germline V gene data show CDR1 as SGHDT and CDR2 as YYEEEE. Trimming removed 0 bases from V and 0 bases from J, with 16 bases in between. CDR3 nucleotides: TGTGCCAGCAGCTTGGAAGATAGGAGACCTAGCTCCTATAATTCACCCCTCCACTTT. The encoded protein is CASSLEDRRPSSYNSPLHF.

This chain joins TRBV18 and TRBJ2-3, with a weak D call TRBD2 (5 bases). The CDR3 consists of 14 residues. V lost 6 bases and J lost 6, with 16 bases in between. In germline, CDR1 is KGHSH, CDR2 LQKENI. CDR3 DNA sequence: TGTGCCAGCTCGCTCCGCTTGGGAGCTGATACGCAGTATTTT. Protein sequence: CASSLRLGADTQYF.

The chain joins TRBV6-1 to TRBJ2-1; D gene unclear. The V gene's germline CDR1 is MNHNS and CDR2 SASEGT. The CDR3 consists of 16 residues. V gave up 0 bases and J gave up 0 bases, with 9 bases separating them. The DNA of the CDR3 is TGTGCCAGCAGTGAAGCGCTTTCTAGCTCCTACAATGAGCAGTTCTTC. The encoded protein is CASSEALSSSYNEQFF.

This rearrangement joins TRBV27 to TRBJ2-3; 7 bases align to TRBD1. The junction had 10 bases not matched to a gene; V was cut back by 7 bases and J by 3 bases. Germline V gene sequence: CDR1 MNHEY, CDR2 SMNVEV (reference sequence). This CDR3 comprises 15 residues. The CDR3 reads CASTLTGQRTDTQYF. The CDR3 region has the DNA TGTGCCAGCACCTTAACGGGACAGCGAACAGATACGCAGTATTTT.

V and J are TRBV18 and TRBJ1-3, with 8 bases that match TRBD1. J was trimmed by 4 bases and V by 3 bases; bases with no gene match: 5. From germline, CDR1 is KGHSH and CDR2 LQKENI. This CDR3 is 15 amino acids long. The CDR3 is CASSPQGAGGNTIYF. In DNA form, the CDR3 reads TGTGCCAGCTCACCCCAGGGGGCAGGAGGAAACACCATATATTTT. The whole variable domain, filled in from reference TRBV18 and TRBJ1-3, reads NAGVMQNPRHLVRRRGQEARLRCSPMKGHSHVYWYRQLPEEGLKFMVYLQKENIIDESGMPKERFSAEFPKEGPSILRIQQVVRGDSAAYFCASSPQGAGGNTIYFGEGSWLTVV.

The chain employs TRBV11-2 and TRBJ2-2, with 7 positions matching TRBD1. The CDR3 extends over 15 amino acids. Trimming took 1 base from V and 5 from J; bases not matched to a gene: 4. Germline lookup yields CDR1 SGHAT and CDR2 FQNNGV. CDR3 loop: CASSLVGTETGELFF. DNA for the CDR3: TGTGCCAGCAGCTTAGTAGGGACAGAGACCGGGGAGCTGTTTTTT.

In nucleotides, the CDR3 is TGTGCCAGCAGCATCGGGGGGAGGGAGACCCAGTACTTC. Its translation is CASSIGGRETQYF. The chain joins TRBV6-1 to TRBJ2-5, with 7 bases lining up with TRBD2. The CDR3 totals 13 residues. Germline CDR1 is MNHNS and CDR2 is SASEGT. Trimming removed 6 bases from V and 5 bases from J; junction bases left unmatched: 6.

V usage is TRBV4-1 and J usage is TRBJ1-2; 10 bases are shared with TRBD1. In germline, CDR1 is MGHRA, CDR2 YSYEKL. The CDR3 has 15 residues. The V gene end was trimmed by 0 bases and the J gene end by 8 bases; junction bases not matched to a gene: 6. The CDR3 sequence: CASSQEAGQGRGYTF. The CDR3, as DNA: TGCGCCAGCAGCCAAGAGGCGGGACAGGGGAGAGGCTACACCTTC.

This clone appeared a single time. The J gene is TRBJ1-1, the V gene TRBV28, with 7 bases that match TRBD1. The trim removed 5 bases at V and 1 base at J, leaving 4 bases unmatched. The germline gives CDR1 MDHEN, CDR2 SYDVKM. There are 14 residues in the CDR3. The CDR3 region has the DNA TGTGCCAGCAGTCCGGGGACAGAGAACACTGAAGCTTTCTTT. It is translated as CASSPGTENTEAFF.

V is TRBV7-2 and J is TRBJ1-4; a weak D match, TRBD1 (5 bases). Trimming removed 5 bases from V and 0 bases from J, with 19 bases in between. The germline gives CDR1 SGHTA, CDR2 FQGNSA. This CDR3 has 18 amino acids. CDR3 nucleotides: TGTGCCAGCAGCCTACCAATCCTAACAGGAGCAACTAATGAAAAACTGTTTTTT. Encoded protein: CASSLPILTGATNEKLFF. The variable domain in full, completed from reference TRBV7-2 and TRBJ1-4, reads GAGVSQSPSNKVTEKGKDVELRCDPISGHTALYWYRQSLGQGLEFLIYFQGNSAPDKSGLPSDRFSAERTGGSVSTLTIQRTQQEDSAVYLCASSLPILTGATNEKLFFGSGTQLSVL.